The 15 T cell receptor beta chains reported below all come from one sample, sequenced in a study of identical twins. TCRdb called the 5' RACE reads again in MiXCR, with one record for every CDR3 protein. The sample has 200,000 or so distinct CDR3 sequences, 6% to 9% seen once. These same records also appear under a second study, on yellow fever vaccine responses in identical twins.

The material sequenced was memory (CD45RO+) T cells sorted from blood. Source of these receptors: a woman under 30 in good health.

The table lists this clonotype with a few counts. The J gene is TRBJ2-2, the V gene TRBV11-2, with 10 positions matching TRBD2. The CDR3 length is 17 residues. The ends lost 4 bases at V and 3 bases at J; junction bases unmatched: 8. The germline V gene has CDR1 SGHAT and CDR2 FQNNGV. CDR3 sequence: CASSSFRLAGDTGELFF. In DNA form, the CDR3 reads TGTGCCAGCAGCTCGTTTAGGCTAGCGGGAGACACCGGGGAGCTGTTTTTT.

This clonotype was observed a handful of times. This chain connects TRBV10-3 to TRBJ2-3; 7 bases are shared with TRBD2. V gave up 6 bases and J gave up 1 base; unmatched junction bases: 4. Germline CDR1 and CDR2: ENHRY and SYGVKD. CDR3 length: 14 residues. CDR3 residues: CAISTSVGTDTQYF. For the CDR3, the DNA is TGTGCCATCAGCACTAGCGTAGGCACAGATACGCAGTATTTT.

The rearrangement links TRBV28 to TRBJ2-7; D assignment may be TRBD1 or TRBD2 (5 bases each). The CDR3 covers 12 residues. V was shortened by 6 bases and J by 6 bases, with 12 bases between the two germline ends. Per the germline V gene, CDR1 is MDHEN and CDR2 is SYDVKM. For the CDR3, the DNA is TGTGCCAGCAGGGCCGGGGCTGGCGAGCAGTACTTC. Translated, it gives CASRAGAGEQYF.

This clonotype was counted between two and nine times. J is TRBJ2-7 and V is TRBV5-1; 10 bases are shared with TRBD2. CDR1 and CDR2 from the germline V gene are SGHRS and YFSETQ. This CDR3 comprises 18 residues. V lost 0 bases to trimming and J lost 0 bases; unmatched junction nucleotides: 9. The CDR3: CASSLALKAGGSSYEQYF. CDR3 coding DNA: TGCGCCAGCAGCTTGGCCTTAAAAGCGGGAGGGAGCTCCTACGAGCAGTACTTC.

The table lists this clonotype with many counts. The V gene is TRBV12-3 or TRBV12-4, the J gene TRBJ2-7; 10 bases are shared with TRBD1. V trimming: 10 bases; J trimming: 1 base; junction bases outside the gene matches: 7. The CDR3 is 14 amino acids. This chain's CDR3 is CATSRQGASYEQYF. The CDR3 nucleotides are TGTGCCACCTCCCGACAGGGGGCATCCTACGAGCAGTACTTC.

This clonotype has more than one count but fewer than ten. This sequence joins TRBV2 and TRBJ2-2; perhaps TRBD1 as D (6 bases). This CDR3 comprises 13 residues. V lost 7 bases and J lost 5, with 11 bases in between. Germline V lookup: CDR1 SNHLY, CDR2 FYNNEI. CDR3 in amino acids: CASKGEKTGELFF. The CDR3 DNA is TGTGCCAGCAAGGGGGAGAAAACCGGGGAGCTGTTTTTT.

This clonotype was seen repeatedly, ten times or more. The genes are TRBV20-1 and TRBJ2-2; the D call may be TRBD1 or TRBD2 (5 bases each). Germline CDR1 reads DFQATT; CDR2 reads SNEGSKA (reference sequence). V was pared by 1 base and J by 1 base, with 13 bases between. The CDR3 extends over 16 amino acids. CDR3 nucleotide sequence: TGCAGTGCTAGAGTCGGATGGGGACGGAACACCGGGGAGCTGTTTTTT. Residues: CSARVGWGRNTGELFF.

The sample holds a few counts of this clonotype. The chain carries TRBV7-8 and TRBJ2-6; 7 bases are a match to TRBD1. The CDR3 is 17 residues long. V lost 5 bases to trimming and J lost 6 bases; unmatched junction nucleotides: 13. Per the germline V gene, CDR1 is SGHVS and CDR2 is FQNEAQ. CDR3 loop: CASSPSFQGVEANVLTF. CDR3 bases: TGTGCCAGCAGCCCTTCATTCCAGGGGGTAGAGGCCAACGTCCTGACTTTC.

This clonotype was seen ten or more times. The chain combines TRBV12-3 or TRBV12-4 with TRBJ2-2; D tentatively reads TRBD1 or TRBD2 (5 bases each). The V end was cut by 6 bases, the J end by 2 bases, with 10 bases between. The CDR3 runs 14 residues. CDR3 protein: CASSWDGNTGELFF. The CDR3 DNA follows: TGTGCCAGCAGCTGGGACGGAAACACCGGGGAGCTGTTTTTT.

This chain connects TRBV3-1 to TRBJ1-2; TRBD1 is a possible D gene (5 bases). Trimming pared 3 bases from V and 4 bases from J, leaving 12 bases between. CDR3 length: 14 amino acids. Germline loops: CDR1 LGHDT, CDR2 YNNKEL (reference sequence). CDR3 region: CASSQTYGGYGYTF. CDR3 bases: TGTGCCAGCAGCCAGACCTACGGGGGCTATGGCTACACCTTC.

This clonotype was seen ten or more times. V gene TRBV5-1 combines with J gene TRBJ2-5, with 9 bases aligning to TRBD2. V trimming: 4 bases; J trimming: 4 bases; junction bases outside the gene matches: 8. Germline V gene data show CDR1 as SGHRS and CDR2 as YFSETQ. The CDR3 is 15 residues long. Here the CDR3 reads CASSQNLAGTETQYF. CDR3 nucleotides: TGCGCCAGCAGCCAAAACCTAGCGGGGACAGAGACCCAGTACTTC.

The chain carries TRBV20-1 and TRBJ2-2; maybe TRBD1 (5 bases). Germline CDR1 DFQATT, CDR2 SNEGSKA (reference sequence). The CDR3 is 15 amino acids. V lost 5 bases, J lost 4 bases, and 17 bases lay in between. For the CDR3, the DNA is TGCAGTGCTCCAGATAACGACAGACCCACCGGGGAGCTGTTTTTT. Translating gives CSAPDNDRPTGELFF.

This clonotype was seen repeatedly, ten times or more. The chain combines TRBV14 with TRBJ2-7; 9 bases match TRBD1. The CDR3 covers 17 residues. V shed 3 bases and J 0 bases; nucleotides not matched to a gene: 9. Germline CDR1 and CDR2: SGHDN and FVKESK. For the CDR3, the DNA is TGTGCCAGCAGCCATTGGGACAGGGAGCGTTACTCCTACGAGCAGTACTTC. It specifies CASSHWDRERYSYEQYF.

This clonotype has only a few counts. The V gene is TRBV5-6, the J gene TRBJ2-3; 11 nucleotides match TRBD2. The CDR3 is 16 amino acids. V lost 4 bases and J lost 3; bases outside the gene matches: 7. Germline CDR1 and CDR2: SGHDT and YYEEEE. CDR3 loop: CASSGMGLAETDTQYF. The CDR3 DNA is TGTGCCAGCAGCGGAATGGGACTAGCGGAGACAGATACGCAGTATTTT.

This clonotype was counted between two and nine times. This chain connects TRBV28 to TRBJ2-5, with a tentative D call TRBD1 (6 bases). The germline V gene encodes CDR1 MDHEN and CDR2 SYDVKM. The V gene lost 3 bases and the J gene lost 2 bases, with 13 bases spanning the gap. This CDR3 is built from 15 residues. The CDR3 nucleotides are TGTGCCAGCAGTTTTAACGGACAGAAACAAGAGACCCAGTACTTC. Its protein is CASSFNGQKQETQYF.